These 8 T cell receptor beta chains were sequenced from one sample in a study of blood T cell repertoires in COVID-19. The assay was immunoSEQ multiplex PCR, and TCRdb's table has in-frame clones only and misses some. The sample lists about 120,000 clones; around four fifths were seen once. The sequenced material came from peripheral blood. Receptor source: a human donor in a cohort sampled during active COVID-19.

The chain has TRBV5-1 and TRBJ2-1; 7 nucleotides line up with TRBD2. Germline V gene data show CDR1 as SGHRS and CDR2 as YFSETQ. Germline trimming cut 5 bases from V and 0 bases from J; bases unmatched to any gene: 2. The CDR3 runs 14 residues. The CDR3: CASRASGSYNEQFF. DNA for the CDR3: TGCGCCAGCAGGGCTAGCGGCTCCTACAATGAGCAGTTCTTC.

This clone was recorded at least ten times. The gene calls are TRBV14 and TRBJ1-4; maybe TRBD1 (6 bases). V was shortened by 2 bases and J by 7 bases, with 14 bases between the two germline ends. The CDR3 spans 15 residues. Germline-derived CDR1 and CDR2 are SGHDN and FVKESK. The CDR3 sequence is CASSQNLGAGEKLFF. Here the CDR3 DNA reads TGTGCCAGCAGCCAAAATCTGGGGGCCGGTGAAAAACTGTTTTTT.

CDR3 bases: TGTGCCATCAGTGTTGGGGGGGGCCTTAAGTCAGATACGCAGTATTTT. This sequence encodes CAISVGGGLKSDTQYF. This rearrangement joins TRBV10-3 to TRBJ2-3, with D maybe TRBD2 (7 bases). CDR1 and CDR2 (germline): ENHRY, SYGVKD. Between the trimmed V and J ends, which lost 4 bases and 4 bases, there was a span of 18 bases. This CDR3 region has 16 residues.

The chain links TRBV29-1 to TRBJ1-1; weak D call: TRBD1 (6 bases). Germline CDR1 SQVTM, CDR2 ANQGSEA. The CDR3 is 13 amino acids. Trimming cost V 1 base and J 5 bases, with 11 bases left between them. The CDR3 sequence is CSVEVDRRTEAFF. For the CDR3, the DNA is TGCAGCGTTGAAGTCGACAGGCGGACTGAAGCTTTCTTT.

The rearrangement links TRBV7-2 to TRBJ1-1; D ambiguous. The CDR3 sequence is 14 residues long. V gave up 1 base and J gave up 1 base, with 7 bases separating them. Germline values: CDR1 SGHTA, CDR2 FQGNSA. The CDR3, as DNA: TGTGCCAGCAGCTTAGGTACGGGGAACACTGAAGCTTTCTTT. This codes for CASSLGTGNTEAFF.

V and J are TRBV9 and TRBJ2-3, with 7 nucleotides matching TRBD2. Trimming cost V 5 bases and J 10 bases; bases outside gene matches: 10. Germline assignment: CDR1 SGDLS and CDR2 YYNGEE. The CDR3 extends over 13 amino acids. For the CDR3, the DNA is TGTGCCAGCAGTCTAGCGCTTGCGGGGGCGCAGTATTTT. This gives the protein CASSLALAGAQYF. Together with reference TRBV9 and TRBJ2-3, the CDR3 gives the full variable domain: DSGVTQTPKHLITATGQRVTLRCSPRSGDLSVYWYQQSLDQGLQFLIQYYNGEERAKGNILERFSAQQFPDLHSELNLSSLELGDSALYFCASSLALAGAQYFGPGTRLTVL.

CDR3 nucleotides: TGTGCCAGCAGCACCGGGACAGGGAGAAACACCGGGGAGCTGTTTTTT. Protein product: CASSTGTGRNTGELFF. The chain carries TRBV7-9 and TRBJ2-2; 9 bases match TRBD1. Germline V lookup: CDR1 SEHNR, CDR2 FQNEAQ (reference sequence). J lost 2 bases, V lost 5 bases, and 6 bases had no gene match. The CDR3 has 16 amino acids.

This chain uses TRBV5-1 with TRBJ1-2; D possibly corresponds to TRBD1 (6 bases). This CDR3 is 15 amino acids long. CDR1 is SGHRS, CDR2 YFSETQ, per germline. V lost 4 bases and J lost 5, with 18 bases in between. The CDR3 sequence: CASSTSWTATYGYTF. DNA for the CDR3: TGCGCCAGCAGCACTTCGTGGACAGCCACGTATGGCTACACCTTC.